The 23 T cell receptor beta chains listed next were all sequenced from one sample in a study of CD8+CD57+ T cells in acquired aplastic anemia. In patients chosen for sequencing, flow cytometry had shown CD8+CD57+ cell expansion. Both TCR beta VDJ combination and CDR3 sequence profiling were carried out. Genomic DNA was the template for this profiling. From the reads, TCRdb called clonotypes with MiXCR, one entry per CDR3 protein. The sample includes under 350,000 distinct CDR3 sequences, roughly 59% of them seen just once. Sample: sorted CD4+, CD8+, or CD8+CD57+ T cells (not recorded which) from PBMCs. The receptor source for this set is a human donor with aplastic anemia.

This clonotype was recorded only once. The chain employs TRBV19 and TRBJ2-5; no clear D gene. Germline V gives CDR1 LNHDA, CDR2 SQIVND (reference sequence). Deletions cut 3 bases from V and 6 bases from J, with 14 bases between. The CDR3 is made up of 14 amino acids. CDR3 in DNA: TGTGCCAGTAGTATTGCCCCAGGCCGCCAGACCCAGTACTTC. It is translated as CASSIAPGRQTQYF.

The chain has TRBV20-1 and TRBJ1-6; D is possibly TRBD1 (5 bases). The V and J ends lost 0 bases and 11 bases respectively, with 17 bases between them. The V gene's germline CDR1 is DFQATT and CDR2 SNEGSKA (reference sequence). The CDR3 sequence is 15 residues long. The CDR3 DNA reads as TGCAGTGCTAGAGATCCGGGGCCAGACCTTACACCCCTCCACTTT. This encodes CSARDPGPDLTPLHF.

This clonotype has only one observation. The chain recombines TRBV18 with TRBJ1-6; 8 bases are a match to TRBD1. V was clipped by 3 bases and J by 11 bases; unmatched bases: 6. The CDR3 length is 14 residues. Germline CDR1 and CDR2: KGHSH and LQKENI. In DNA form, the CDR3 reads TGTGCCAGCTCACCGCCGGGACAGGATCCACCCCTCCACTTT. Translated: CASSPPGQDPPLHF. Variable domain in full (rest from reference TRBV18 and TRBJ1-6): NAGVMQNPRHLVRRRGQEARLRCSPMKGHSHVYWYRQLPEEGLKFMVYLQKENIIDESGMPKERFSAEFPKEGPSILRIQQVVRGDSAAYFCASSPPGQDPPLHFGNGTRLTVT.

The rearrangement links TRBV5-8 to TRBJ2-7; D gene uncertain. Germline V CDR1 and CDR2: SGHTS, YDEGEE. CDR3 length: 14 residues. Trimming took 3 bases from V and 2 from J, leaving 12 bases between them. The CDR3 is CASSSGMVPYEQYF. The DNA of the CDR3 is TGTGCCAGCAGCTCTGGCATGGTCCCCTACGAGCAGTACTTC. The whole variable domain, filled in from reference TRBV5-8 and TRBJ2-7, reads EAGVTQSPTHLIKTRGQQATLRCSPISGHTSVYWYQQALGLGLQFLLWYDEGEERNRGNFPPRFSGRQFPNYSSELNVNALELEDSALYLCASSSGMVPYEQYFGPGTRLTVT.

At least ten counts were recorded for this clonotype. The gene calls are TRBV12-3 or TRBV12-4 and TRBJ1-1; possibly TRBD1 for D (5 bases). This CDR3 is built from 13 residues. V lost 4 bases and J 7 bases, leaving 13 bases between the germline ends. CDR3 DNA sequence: TGTGCCAGCAGTTCGTGGGGGGAGGTTGAAGCTTTCTTT. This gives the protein CASSSWGEVEAFF.

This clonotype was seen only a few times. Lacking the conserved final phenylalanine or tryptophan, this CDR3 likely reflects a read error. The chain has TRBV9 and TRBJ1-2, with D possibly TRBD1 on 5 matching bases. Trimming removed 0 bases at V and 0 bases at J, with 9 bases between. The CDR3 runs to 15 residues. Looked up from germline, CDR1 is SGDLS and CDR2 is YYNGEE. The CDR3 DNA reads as TGTGCCAGCAGCGTAGCAGAGACAGCTAACTATGGCTACACCCTC. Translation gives CASSVAETANYGYTL.

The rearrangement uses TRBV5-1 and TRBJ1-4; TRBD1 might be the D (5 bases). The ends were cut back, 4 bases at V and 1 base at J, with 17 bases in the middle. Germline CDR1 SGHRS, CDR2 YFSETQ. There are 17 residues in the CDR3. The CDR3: CASSPSWGGGTNEKLFF. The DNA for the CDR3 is TGCGCCAGCAGCCCCTCCTGGGGGGGAGGAACTAATGAAAAACTGTTTTTT.

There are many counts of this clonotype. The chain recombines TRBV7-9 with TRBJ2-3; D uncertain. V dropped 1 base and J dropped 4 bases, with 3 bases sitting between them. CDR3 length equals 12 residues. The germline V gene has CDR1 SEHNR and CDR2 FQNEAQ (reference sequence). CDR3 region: CASSLVADTQYF. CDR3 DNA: TGTGCCAGCAGCTTAGTTGCAGATACGCAGTATTTT.

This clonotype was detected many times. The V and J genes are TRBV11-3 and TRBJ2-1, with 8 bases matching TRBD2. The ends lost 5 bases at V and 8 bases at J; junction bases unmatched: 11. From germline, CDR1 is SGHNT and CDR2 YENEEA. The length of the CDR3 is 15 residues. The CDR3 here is CASSPKSGGLHEQFF. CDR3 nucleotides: TGTGCCAGCAGCCCGAAAAGCGGGGGACTGCATGAGCAGTTCTTC.

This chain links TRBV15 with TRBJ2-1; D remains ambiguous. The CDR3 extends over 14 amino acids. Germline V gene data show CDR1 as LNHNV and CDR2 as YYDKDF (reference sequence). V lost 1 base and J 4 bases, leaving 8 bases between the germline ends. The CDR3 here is CATSRGGNYNEQFF. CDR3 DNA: TGTGCCACCAGCAGAGGCGGAAATTACAATGAGCAGTTCTTC. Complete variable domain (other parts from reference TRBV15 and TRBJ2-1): DAMVIQNPRYQVTQFGKPVTLSCSQTLNHNVMYWYQQKSSQAPKLLFHYYDKDFNNEADTPDNFQSRRPNTSFCFLDIRSPGLGDTAMYLCATSRGGNYNEQFFGPGTRLTVL.

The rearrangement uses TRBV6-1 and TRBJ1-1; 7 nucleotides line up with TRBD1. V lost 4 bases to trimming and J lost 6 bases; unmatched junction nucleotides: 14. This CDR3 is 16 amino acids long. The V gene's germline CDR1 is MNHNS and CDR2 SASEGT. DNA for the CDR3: TGTGCCAGCAGTGCGCGGCTAACAGGGGTTAGCGCTGAAGCTTTCTTT. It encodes CASSARLTGVSAEAFF.

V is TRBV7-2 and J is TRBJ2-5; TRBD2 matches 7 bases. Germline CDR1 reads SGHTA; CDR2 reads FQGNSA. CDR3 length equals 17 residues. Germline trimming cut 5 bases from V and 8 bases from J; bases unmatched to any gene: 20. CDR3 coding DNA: TGTGCCAGCAGCCGTCCCGTGGGCGGGGGAGGCGGGAGAACCCAGTACTTC. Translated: CASSRPVGGGGGRTQYF.

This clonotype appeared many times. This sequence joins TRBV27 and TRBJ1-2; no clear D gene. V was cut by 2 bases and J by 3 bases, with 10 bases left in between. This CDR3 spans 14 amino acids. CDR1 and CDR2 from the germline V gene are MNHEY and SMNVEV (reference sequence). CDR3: CASSLDGRYYGYTF. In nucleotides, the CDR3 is TGTGCCAGCAGTTTAGACGGCCGGTACTATGGCTACACCTTC.

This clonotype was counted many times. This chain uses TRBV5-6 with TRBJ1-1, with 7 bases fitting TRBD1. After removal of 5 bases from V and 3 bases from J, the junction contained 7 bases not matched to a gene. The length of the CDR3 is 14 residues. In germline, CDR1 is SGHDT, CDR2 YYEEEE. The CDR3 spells CASREGQQHTEAFF. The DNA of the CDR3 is TGTGCCAGCAGGGAGGGACAGCAGCACACTGAAGCTTTCTTT.

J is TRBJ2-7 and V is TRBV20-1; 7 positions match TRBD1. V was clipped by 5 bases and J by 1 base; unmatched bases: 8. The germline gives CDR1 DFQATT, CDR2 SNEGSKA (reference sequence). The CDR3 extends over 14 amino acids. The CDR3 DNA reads TGCAGTGCTGCAAGACAGGGACGATCCTACGAGCAGTACTTC. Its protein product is CSAARQGRSYEQYF.

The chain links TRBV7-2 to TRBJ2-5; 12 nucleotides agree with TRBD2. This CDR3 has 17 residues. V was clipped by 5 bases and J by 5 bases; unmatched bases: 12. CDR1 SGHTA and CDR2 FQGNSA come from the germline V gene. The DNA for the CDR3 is TGTGCCAGCAGCACGCAGACCGGGACTAGCGGGTTGGAGACCCAGTACTTC. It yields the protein CASSTQTGTSGLETQYF.

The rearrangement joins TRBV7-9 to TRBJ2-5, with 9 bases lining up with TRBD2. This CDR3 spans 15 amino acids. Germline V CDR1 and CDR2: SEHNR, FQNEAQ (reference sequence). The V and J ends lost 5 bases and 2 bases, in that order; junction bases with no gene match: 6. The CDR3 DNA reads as TGTGCCAGCAGCCCTGGAGGACTAGCGCAAGAGACCCAGTACTTC. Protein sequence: CASSPGGLAQETQYF.

DNA for the CDR3: TGCAGTGCTAGTCCCGGGACAGGTGTCTACGAGCAGTACTTC. It is translated as CSASPGTGVYEQYF. The rearrangement links TRBV20-1 to TRBJ2-7, with 8 nucleotides matching TRBD1. The CDR3 sequence is 14 residues long. CDR1 and CDR2 from the germline V gene are DFQATT and SNEGSKA (reference sequence). The J segment lost 3 bases and the V segment lost 3 bases, leaving 7 bases of the junction unmatched.

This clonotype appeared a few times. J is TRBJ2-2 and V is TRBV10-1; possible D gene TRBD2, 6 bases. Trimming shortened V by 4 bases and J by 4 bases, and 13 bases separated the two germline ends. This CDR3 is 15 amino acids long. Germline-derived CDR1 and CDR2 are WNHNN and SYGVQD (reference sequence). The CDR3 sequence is CASSGAGSVTGELFF. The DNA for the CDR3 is TGCGCCAGCAGTGGCGCGGGGTCGGTCACCGGGGAGCTGTTTTTT.

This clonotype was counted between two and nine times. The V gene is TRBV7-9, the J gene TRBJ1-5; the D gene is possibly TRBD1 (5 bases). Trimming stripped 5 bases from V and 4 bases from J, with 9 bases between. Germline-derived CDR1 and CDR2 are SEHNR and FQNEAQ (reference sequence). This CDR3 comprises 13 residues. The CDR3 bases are TGTGCCAGCAGCCATAGGGGTAATCAGCCCCAGCATTTT. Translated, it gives CASSHRGNQPQHF.

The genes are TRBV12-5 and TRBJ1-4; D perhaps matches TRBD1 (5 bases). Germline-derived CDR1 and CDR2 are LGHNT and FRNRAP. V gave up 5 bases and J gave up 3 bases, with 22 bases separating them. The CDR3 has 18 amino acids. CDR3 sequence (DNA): TGTGCTAGTGGTGCCGGGACGGAACCCCACCGAGCTAATGAAAAACTGTTTTTT. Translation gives CASGAGTEPHRANEKLFF.

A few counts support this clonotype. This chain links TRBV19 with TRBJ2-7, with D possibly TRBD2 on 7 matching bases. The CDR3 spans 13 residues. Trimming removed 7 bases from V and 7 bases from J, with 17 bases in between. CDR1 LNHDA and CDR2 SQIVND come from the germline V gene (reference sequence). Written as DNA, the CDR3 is TGTGCCAGTACCCCCCATAGGGGGGGAGAGCAGTACTTC. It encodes CASTPHRGGEQYF.

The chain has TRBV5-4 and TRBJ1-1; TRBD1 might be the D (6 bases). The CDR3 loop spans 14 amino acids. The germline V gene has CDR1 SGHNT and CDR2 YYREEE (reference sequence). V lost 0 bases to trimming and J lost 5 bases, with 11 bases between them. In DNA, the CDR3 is TGTGCCAGCAGCTTGGTTCAGGGGTTGACTGAAGCTTTCTTT. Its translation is CASSLVQGLTEAFF.